This TCR beta chain was found in a study of cytotoxic CD8 clonotypes in ibrutinib-treated CLL. Only in-frame clones appear in the TCRdb table, and some are missing; sequencing was by immunoSEQ multiplex PCR. The sample holds about 140,000 clones, 80% seen once. The germline V and J ends were trimmed by 1 base and 7 bases, with 8 bases remaining between them. CDR1 is LNHDA and CDR2 is SQIVND in the germline V gene (reference sequence). The CDR3 loop spans 13 amino acids. PBMCs that had been cryopreserved were the source of approximately 2 micrograms of genomic DNA for TCR beta libraries. V is TRBV19 and J is TRBJ1-3; unclear D gene. This material consisted of PBMCs, taken after 36 months of ibrutinib treatment. This sequence originates from a human donor with chronic lymphocytic leukemia. CDR3 residues: CASSIGTPNTIYF. As DNA, the CDR3 is TGTGCCAGTAGTATAGGGACGCCGAACACCATATATTTT.